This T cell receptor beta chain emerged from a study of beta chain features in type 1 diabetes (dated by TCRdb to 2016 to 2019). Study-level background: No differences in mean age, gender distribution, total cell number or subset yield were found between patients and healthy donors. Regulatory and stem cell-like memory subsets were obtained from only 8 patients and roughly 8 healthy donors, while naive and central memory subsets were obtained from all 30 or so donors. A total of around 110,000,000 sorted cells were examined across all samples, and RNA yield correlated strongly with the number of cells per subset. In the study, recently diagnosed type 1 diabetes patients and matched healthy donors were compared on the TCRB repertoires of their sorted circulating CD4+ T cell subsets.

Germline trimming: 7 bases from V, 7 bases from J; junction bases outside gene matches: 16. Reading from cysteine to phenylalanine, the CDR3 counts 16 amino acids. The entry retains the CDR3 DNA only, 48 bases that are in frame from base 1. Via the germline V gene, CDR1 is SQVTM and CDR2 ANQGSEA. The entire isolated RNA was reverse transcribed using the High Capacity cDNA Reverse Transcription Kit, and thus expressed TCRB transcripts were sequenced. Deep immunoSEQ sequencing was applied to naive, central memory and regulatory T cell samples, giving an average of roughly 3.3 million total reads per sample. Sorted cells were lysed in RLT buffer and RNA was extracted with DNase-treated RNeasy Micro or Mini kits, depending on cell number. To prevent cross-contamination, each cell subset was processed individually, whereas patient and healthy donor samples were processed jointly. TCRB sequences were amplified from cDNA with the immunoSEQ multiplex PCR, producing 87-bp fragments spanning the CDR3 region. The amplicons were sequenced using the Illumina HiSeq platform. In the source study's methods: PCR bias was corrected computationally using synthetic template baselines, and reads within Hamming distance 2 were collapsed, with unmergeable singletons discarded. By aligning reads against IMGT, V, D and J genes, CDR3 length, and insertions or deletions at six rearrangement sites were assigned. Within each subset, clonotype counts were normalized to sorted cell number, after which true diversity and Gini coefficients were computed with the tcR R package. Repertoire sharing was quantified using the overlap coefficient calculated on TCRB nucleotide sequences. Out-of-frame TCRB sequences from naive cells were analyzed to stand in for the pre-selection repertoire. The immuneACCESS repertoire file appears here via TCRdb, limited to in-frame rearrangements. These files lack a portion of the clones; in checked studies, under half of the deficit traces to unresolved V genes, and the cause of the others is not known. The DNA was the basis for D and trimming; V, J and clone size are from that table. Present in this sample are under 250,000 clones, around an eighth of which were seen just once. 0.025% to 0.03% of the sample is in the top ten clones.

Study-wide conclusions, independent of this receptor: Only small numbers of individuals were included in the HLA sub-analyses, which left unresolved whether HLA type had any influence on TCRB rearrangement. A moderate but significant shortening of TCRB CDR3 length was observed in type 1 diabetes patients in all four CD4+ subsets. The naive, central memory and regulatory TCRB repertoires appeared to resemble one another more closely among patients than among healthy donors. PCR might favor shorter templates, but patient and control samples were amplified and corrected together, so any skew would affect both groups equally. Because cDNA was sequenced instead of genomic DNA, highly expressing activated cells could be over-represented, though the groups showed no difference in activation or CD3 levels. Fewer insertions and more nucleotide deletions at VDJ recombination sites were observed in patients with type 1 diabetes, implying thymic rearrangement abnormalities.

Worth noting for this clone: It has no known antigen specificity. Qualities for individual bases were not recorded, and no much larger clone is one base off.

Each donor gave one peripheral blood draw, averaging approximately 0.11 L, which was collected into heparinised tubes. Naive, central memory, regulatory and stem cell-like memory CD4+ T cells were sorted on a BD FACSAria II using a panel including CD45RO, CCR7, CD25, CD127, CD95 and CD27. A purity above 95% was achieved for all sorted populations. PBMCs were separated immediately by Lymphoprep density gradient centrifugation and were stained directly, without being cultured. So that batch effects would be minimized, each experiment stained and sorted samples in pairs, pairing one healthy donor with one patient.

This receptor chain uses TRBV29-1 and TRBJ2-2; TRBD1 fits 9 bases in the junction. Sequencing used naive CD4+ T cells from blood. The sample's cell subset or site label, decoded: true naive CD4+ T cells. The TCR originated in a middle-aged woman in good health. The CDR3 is CSAARWGTGQIGELFF. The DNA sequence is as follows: TGCAGCGCCGCCCGATGGGGGACAGGGCAGATCGGGGAGCTGTTTTTT.